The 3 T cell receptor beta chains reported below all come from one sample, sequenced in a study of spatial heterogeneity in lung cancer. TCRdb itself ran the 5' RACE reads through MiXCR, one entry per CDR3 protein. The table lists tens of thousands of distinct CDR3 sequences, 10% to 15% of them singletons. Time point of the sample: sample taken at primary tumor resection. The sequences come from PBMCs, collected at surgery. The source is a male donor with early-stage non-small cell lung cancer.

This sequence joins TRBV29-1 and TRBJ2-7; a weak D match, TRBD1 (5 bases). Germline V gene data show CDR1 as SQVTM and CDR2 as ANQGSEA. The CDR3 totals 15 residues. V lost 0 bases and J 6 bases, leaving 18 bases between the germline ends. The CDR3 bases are TGCAGCGTTGAAGAAGCAACAGGTTATACTCGCGAGCAGTACTTC. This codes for CSVEEATGYTREQYF.

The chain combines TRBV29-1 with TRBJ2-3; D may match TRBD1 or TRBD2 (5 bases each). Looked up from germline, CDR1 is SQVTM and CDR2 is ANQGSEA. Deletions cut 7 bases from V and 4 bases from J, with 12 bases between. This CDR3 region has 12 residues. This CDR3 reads CSAGTVADTQYF. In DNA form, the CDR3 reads TGCAGCGCGGGGACCGTCGCAGATACGCAGTATTTT.

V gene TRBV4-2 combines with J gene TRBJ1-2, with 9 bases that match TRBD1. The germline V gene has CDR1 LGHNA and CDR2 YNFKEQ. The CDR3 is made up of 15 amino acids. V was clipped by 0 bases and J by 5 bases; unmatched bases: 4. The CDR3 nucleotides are TGTGCCAGCAGCCAAGAGGGACAGGGAAGGTATGGCTACACCTTC. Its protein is CASSQEGQGRYGYTF.